A selection of T cell receptor beta chains follows, all from one sample in a study of cytomegalovirus exposure and HLA in healthy donors. Here immunoSEQ multiplex PCR was the method, and the copy in TCRdb shows in-frame clones only, minus some. The table has some 190,000 clones, about 83% seen once. Specimen: PBMCs. These receptors were obtained from a man aged 35 to 55 in good health and CMV-seropositive. Each CDR3 is given with its conserved first and last residue. The D gene is left open where the match is weak. Not all rows give a size; the values are once, few, many and, for expanded clones, a class.

J: TRBJ2-5
D: TRBD2
V: TRBV9
size: .
CDR3: CASSVIGSGVTGETQYF
DNA: TGTGCCAGCAGCGTAATAGGTAGCGGGGTGACAGGAGAGACCCAGTACTTC

J: TRBJ2-2
D: .
V: TRBV9
size: .
CDR3: CASSVSGTGELFF
DNA: TGTGCCAGCAGCGTATCGGGAACCGGGGAGCTGTTTTTT

J: TRBJ2-2
D: TRBD2
V: TRBV5-6
size: few
CDR3: CASSPGLAGVYTGELFF
DNA: TGTGCCAGCAGCCCGGGACTAGCGGGAGTCTACACCGGGGAGCTGTTTTTT

J: TRBJ1-2
D: .
V: TRBV6-6
size: once
CDR3: CASSEIGGNYGYTF
DNA: TGTGCCAGCAGCGAGATCGGAGGGAACTATGGCTACACCTTC

J: TRBJ2-1
D: TRBD2
V: TRBV19
size: .
CDR3: CASKGLAAYNEQFF
DNA: TGTGCCAGTAAGGGACTAGCGGCTTACAATGAGCAGTTCTTC

J: TRBJ1-2
D: TRBD1
V: TRBV28
size: .
CDR3: CASSPTGGAYGYTF
DNA: TGTGCCAGCAGTCCGACAGGGGGCGCATATGGCTACACCTTC

J: TRBJ2-7
D: .
V: TRBV29-1
size: .
CDR3: CSSRTAYEQYF
DNA: TGCAGCTCCCGGACAGCCTACGAGCAGTACTTC

J: TRBJ1-5
D: TRBD1
V: TRBV6-1
size: .
CDR3: CASSPRGQPNQPQHF
DNA: TGTGCCAGCAGTCCGAGGGGGCAGCCTAATCAGCCCCAGCATTTT

J: TRBJ2-5
D: TRBD2
V: TRBV5-1
size: .
CDR3: CASSTLLAGQETQYF
DNA: TGCGCCAGCAGCACTTTGCTAGCGGGGCAAGAGACCCAGTACTTC

J: TRBJ2-1
D: TRBD2
V: TRBV27
size: .
CDR3: CASSLKGTRASDEQFF
DNA: TGTGCCAGCAGTTTAAAAGGGACTAGGGCTAGTGATGAGCAGTTCTTC

J: TRBJ2-1
D: TRBD2
V: TRBV19
size: .
CDR3: CASSIPRPAGGEQFF
DNA: TGTGCCAGTAGTATTCCGCGGCCCGCGGGGGGTGAGCAGTTCTTC

J: TRBJ1-1
D: .
V: TRBV5-1
size: .
CDR3: CASRAAAWINTEAFF
DNA: TGCGCCAGCAGGGCGGCAGCATGGATAAACACTGAAGCTTTCTTT